This entry lists 12 T cell receptor beta chains sequenced from one sample in a study of cytomegalovirus exposure and HLA in healthy donors. This PCR relied on a set of 60 Vbeta primers and 13 Jbeta primers. Only in-frame clones appear in the TCRdb table, and some are missing; sequencing was by immunoSEQ multiplex PCR. The table records roughly 130,000 clones, 55% to 75% of them present only once. The sequenced sample was PBMCs. All receptors come from a man between 25 and 39 years old in good health and CMV-seropositive.

V is TRBV11-2 and J is TRBJ2-5; the D gene is possibly TRBD1 (6 bases). V was trimmed by 3 bases and J by 4 bases, leaving 15 bases between them. This CDR3 has 15 amino acids. Germline lookup yields CDR1 SGHAT and CDR2 FQNNGV. The CDR3 DNA follows: TGTGCCAGCAGCTTCGGCCTAACAGGGCTAGAGACCCAGTACTTC. The encoded protein is CASSFGLTGLETQYF.

V gene TRBV4-1 combines with J gene TRBJ2-2, with D maybe TRBD1 (5 bases). The CDR3 has 15 amino acids. V shed 0 bases and J shed 5 bases, with 10 bases lying between them. Germline V CDR1 and CDR2: MGHRA, YSYEKL. CDR3 bases: TGCGCCAGCAGCCAAGATGCAGGGCGTACCGGGGAGCTGTTTTTT. This gives the protein CASSQDAGRTGELFF.

J is TRBJ2-5 and V is TRBV7-2; 7 positions match TRBD1. Per the germline V gene, CDR1 is SGHTA and CDR2 is FQGNSA. The CDR3 runs to 18 residues. The trim removed 0 bases at V and 0 bases at J, leaving 10 bases unmatched. The CDR3 coding sequence is TGTGCCAGCAGCTTAGCGGGGACAGAGCCAGAAGACCAAGAGACCCAGTACTTC. It yields the protein CASSLAGTEPEDQETQYF.

The chain employs TRBV6-1 and TRBJ1-4; TRBD1 matches at 7 bases. V dropped 2 bases and J dropped 7; count of bases not matched to a gene: 4. The CDR3 is 14 residues long. Looked up from germline, CDR1 is MNHNS and CDR2 is SASEGT. This CDR3 is CASSEYRGGEKLFF. In DNA, the CDR3 is TGTGCCAGCAGTGAATACAGGGGCGGTGAAAAACTGTTTTTT.

J is TRBJ1-4 and V is TRBV6-5; a possible D gene is TRBD1 (6 bases). This CDR3 is built from 13 residues. V lost 8 bases and J lost 7, with 14 bases in between. Germline CDR1 and CDR2: MNHEY and SVGAGI. CDR3 sequence reads: CASGGQYLEKLFF. CDR3 coding DNA: TGTGCCAGCGGAGGACAGTACCTTGAAAAACTGTTTTTT.

V is TRBV5-6 and J is TRBJ2-1; 10 bases agree with TRBD2. V dropped 3 bases and J dropped 7; count of bases not matched to a gene: 7. The CDR3 extends over 15 amino acids. Per germline, CDR1 SGHDT and CDR2 YYEEEE. The CDR3, as DNA: TGTGCCAGCAGCTCTCTAGCGGGAGACTGGAATGAGCAGTTCTTC. The encoded protein is CASSSLAGDWNEQFF.

This chain joins TRBV6-5 and TRBJ2-5; the D is unclear. With 2 bases removed from V and 3 bases from J, the gap between germline ends came to 13 bases. The CDR3 has 15 amino acids. Germline V gives CDR1 MNHEY, CDR2 SVGAGI. CDR3 residues: CASSYVWQSEETQYF. DNA for the CDR3: TGTGCCAGCAGTTACGTATGGCAGTCAGAAGAGACCCAGTACTTC.

V gene TRBV6-5 combines with J gene TRBJ1-1; no reliable D call. The V end lost 7 bases, the J end lost 0 bases, and 9 bases lay between the germline ends. This CDR3 region has 13 residues. The germline CDR1 and CDR2 sequences are MNHEY and SVGAGI. CDR3 amino acids: CASTRHMNTEAFF. CDR3 in DNA: TGTGCCAGCACGCGACATATGAACACTGAAGCTTTCTTT.

This clone was counted between two and nine times. The rearrangement uses TRBV5-1 and TRBJ2-6, with a weak D call TRBD2 (6 bases). V was cut by 0 bases and J by 4 bases, with 8 bases left in between. The CDR3 runs 15 residues. The germline V gene has CDR1 SGHRS and CDR2 YFSETQ. The CDR3 is CASSLAEGGANVLTF. The CDR3, as DNA: TGCGCCAGCAGCTTGGCGGAGGGGGGGGCCAACGTCCTGACTTTC. The variable domain in full, completed from reference TRBV5-1 and TRBJ2-6, reads KAGVTQTPRYLIKTRGQQVTLSCSPISGHRSVSWYQQTPGQGLQFLFEYFSETQRNKGNFPGRFSGRQFSNSRSEMNVSTLELGDSALYLCASSLAEGGANVLTFGAGSRLTVL.

This clone was detected a few times. This chain links TRBV19 with TRBJ2-2; D is ambiguous. Trimming removed 5 bases from V and 6 bases from J, with 7 bases in between. The CDR3 consists of 12 residues. Per the germline V gene, CDR1 is LNHDA and CDR2 is SQIVND (reference sequence). The CDR3 nucleotides are TGTGCCAGTAGTGTTAGAGCCGGGGAGCTGTTTTTT. It translates to CASSVRAGELFF. The full variable domain, with the rest looked up from reference TRBV19 and TRBJ2-2, is DGGITQSPKYLFRKEGQNVTLSCEQNLNHDAMYWYRQDPGQGLRLIYYSQIVNDFQKGDIAEGYSVSREKKESFPLTVTSAQKNPTAFYLCASSVRAGELFFGEGSRLTVL.

The J gene is TRBJ2-3, the V gene TRBV11-3; D not certain. The CDR3 runs 13 residues. Germline assignment: CDR1 SGHNT and CDR2 YENEEA. V lost 5 bases, J lost 2 bases, and 8 bases lay in between. The CDR3 loop is CASSPQNTDTQYF. The CDR3 nucleotides are TGTGCCAGCAGCCCCCAGAACACAGATACGCAGTATTTT.

This clone has a handful of counts. This rearrangement joins TRBV27 to TRBJ2-5; 11 bases fit TRBD2. This CDR3 has 15 residues. Trimming took 1 base from V and 2 from J; bases not matched to a gene: 0. Germline-derived CDR1 and CDR2 are MNHEY and SMNVEV (reference sequence). The CDR3 here is CASSLWTSGQETQYF. The DNA for the CDR3 is TGTGCCAGCAGTTTATGGACTAGCGGGCAAGAGACCCAGTACTTC.